Listed here is a single TCR beta chain. Data came from immunoSEQ multiplex PCR; TCRdb stores just in-frame clones and leaves some out. The data show 130,000 to 150,000 clones, with roughly 90% seen just once and roughly 5% held by the top ten. This sample is part of a study of control samples from healthy donors and cancer patients. This TCR was sampled from a man in his thirties or forties in good health. The sequenced sample consisted of blood.

DNA of the CDR3: TGTGCCAGCAGCGAGGCGGGGGGGCCTTCGGTCAATGAGCAGTTCTTC. This translates into CASSEAGGPSVNEQFF. The V call is TRBV5-5, the J call TRBJ2-1; 9 bases align to TRBD2. The V gene's germline CDR1 is SGHKS and CDR2 YYEKEE (reference sequence). The CDR3 is 16 amino acids. V shed 4 bases, J shed 6 bases, and the junction held 11 bases outside the gene matches.